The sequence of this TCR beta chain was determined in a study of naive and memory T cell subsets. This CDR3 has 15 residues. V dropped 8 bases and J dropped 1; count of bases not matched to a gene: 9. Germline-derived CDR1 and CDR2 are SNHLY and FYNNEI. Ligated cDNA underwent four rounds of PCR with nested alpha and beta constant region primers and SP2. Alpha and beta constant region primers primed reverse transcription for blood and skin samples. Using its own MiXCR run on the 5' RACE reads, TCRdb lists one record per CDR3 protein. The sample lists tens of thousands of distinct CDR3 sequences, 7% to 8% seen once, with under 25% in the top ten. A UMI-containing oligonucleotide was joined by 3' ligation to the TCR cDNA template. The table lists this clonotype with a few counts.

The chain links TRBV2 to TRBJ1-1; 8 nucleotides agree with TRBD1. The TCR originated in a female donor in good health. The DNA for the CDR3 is TGTGCCAGCCAGAATACCGGGACAGGGAACACTGAAGCTTTCTTT. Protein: CASQNTGTGNTEAFF.